The 4 T cell receptor beta chains below come from one sample, sequenced in a study of ipilimumab plus nivolumab after autologous stem cell transplantation (dated by TCRdb to the early 2020s). Libraries were made using the immunoSEQ multiplex PCR assay. This immuneACCESS table, as held by TCRdb, lists in-frame sequences with V and J called but not all clones. Of the missing ones, under half trace to an unresolved V gene in checked studies; the others have no known cause. In all, the sample holds roughly 9,800 clones, and nearly 70% of those were seen once. The ten biggest clones cover 19% of the sample. This specimen was PBMCs, taken in a trial of ipilimumab plus nivolumab as post-transplant consolidation. These receptors came from a female donor with multiple myeloma.

The chain combines TRBV6-5 with TRBJ1-5, with a tentative D call TRBD1 (6 bases). The CDR3 loop spans 16 amino acids. Germline V gene data show CDR1 as MNHEY and CDR2 as SVGAGI. With 0 bases removed from V and 4 bases from J, the gap between germline ends came to 13 bases. CDR3 loop: CASSYSRRGLNQPQHF. CDR3 nucleotides: TGTGCCAGCAGTTACTCGAGAAGGGGGTTGAATCAGCCCCAGCATTTT.

This clone has just one count. J is TRBJ2-7 and V is TRBV7-3; the D is unclear. The germline gives CDR1 SGHTA, CDR2 FQGTGA. The CDR3 contains 14 residues. Between the trimmed V and J ends, which lost 3 bases and 3 bases, there was a span of 12 bases. CDR3 residues: CASSFYGEVYEQYF. CDR3 coding DNA: TGTGCCAGCAGCTTCTACGGCGAGGTCTACGAGCAGTACTTC.

V usage is TRBV2 and J usage is TRBJ1-5; possibly TRBD1 for D (6 bases). V lost 4 bases and J lost 3, with 10 bases in between. Looked up from germline, CDR1 is SNHLY and CDR2 is FYNNEI. The CDR3 loop spans 14 amino acids. The CDR3 coding sequence is TGTGCCAGCAGTGTTGACAGGATCAATCAGCCCCAGCATTTT. It is translated as CASSVDRINQPQHF.

The chain carries TRBV19 and TRBJ1-1; D call uncertain. Germline V lookup: CDR1 LNHDA, CDR2 SQIVND (reference sequence). V was clipped by 7 bases and J by 5 bases, with 14 bases between them. The CDR3 is 13 residues long. CDR3 DNA: TGTGCCAGTAATCGGGAGGGCGGGACTGAAGCTTTCTTT. This gives the protein CASNREGGTEAFF.